The present entry profiles one T cell receptor (beta chain) with its context. Original analysis: Estimated nucleated cell counts came from reference gene primer amplification. Clones were read by immunoSEQ multiplex PCR, and TCRdb kept only the in-frame ones, dropping some. V and J calls and clone size are as listed in that table; D and trimming were resolved from the DNA. The sample contains some 350,000 clones, roughly 89% of which appear only once. The data were taken from a study of blood T cell repertoires in COVID-19. Study in general: Samples came from the United States, Italy and Spain, spanning acute and convalescent COVID-19. PBMCs, B-cell-depleted T cells, or T cells provided the cDNA or gDNA that made up the material.

There are 18 residues in the CDR3. Germline assignment: CDR1 MNHEY and CDR2 SMNVEV (reference sequence). V lost 0 bases to trimming and J lost 2 bases, with 16 bases between them. The genes are TRBV27 and TRBJ1-4, with D perhaps TRBD1 (6 bases). This sequence originates from a man in his late teens or twenties with active or convalescent COVID-19. The sample comprised peripheral blood. CDR3 DNA sequence: TGTGCCAGCAGTTTATCATACAGGGATACAACTACTAATGAAAAACTGTTTTTT. Encoded protein: CASSLSYRDTTTNEKLFF.